The 30 T cell receptor beta chains below come from one sample, sequenced in a study of Graves' ophthalmopathy and Graves' hyperthyroidism. Transcripts of RNA were the source for amplifying TCR beta CDR3 regions. First-round RT-PCR relied on HTBI primers, and a second-round multiplex PCR came next. Via MiXCR, TCRdb re-called the multiplex PCR reads, giving one row per CDR3 protein. The repertoire has around 520,000 distinct CDR3 sequences, roughly 40% of them found once; the top ten carry less than 4.5%. Sequencing used peripheral blood or thyroid tissue (not recorded which). The receptor set was obtained from an adult man with Graves' hyperthyroidism.

This clonotype was seen at least ten times. This chain links TRBV24-1 with TRBJ1-2, with 9 bases aligning to TRBD1. V trimming: 4 bases; J trimming: 1 base; junction bases outside the gene matches: 6. CDR1 and CDR2 (germline): KGHDR, SFDVKD. The CDR3 covers 16 residues. The CDR3 nucleotides are TGTGCCACCAGTGACGCCCGGACAGGGGATAACTATGGCTACACCTTC. The encoded protein is CATSDARTGDNYGYTF.

This CDR3 reads CSVVSGQVRSGANVLTF. CDR3 DNA sequence: TGCAGCGTTGTTTCGGGACAGGTCCGCTCTGGGGCCAACGTCCTGACTTTC. This chain connects TRBV29-1 to TRBJ2-6; 8 bases fit TRBD1. The CDR3 spans 17 residues. The V gene's germline CDR1 is SQVTM and CDR2 ANQGSEA. V lost 4 bases to trimming and J lost 0 bases; unmatched junction nucleotides: 8.

This clonotype occurred many times. J is TRBJ1-6 and V is TRBV20-1; perhaps TRBD1 as D (6 bases). V lost 7 bases, J lost 10 bases, and 17 bases lay in between. Germline assignment: CDR1 DFQATT and CDR2 SNEGSKA (reference sequence). The CDR3 consists of 13 residues. This CDR3 is CSVLGGFESPLHF. CDR3 nucleotide sequence: TGCAGTGTGTTAGGGGGATTTGAATCACCCCTCCACTTT.

This clonotype was observed at least ten times. The V and J genes are TRBV12-3 or TRBV12-4 and TRBJ1-2; 8 nucleotides align to TRBD1. CDR3 size: 14 residues. Trimming took 6 bases from V and 4 from J; bases not matched to a gene: 7. CDR3 sequence: CASSADRAGYGYTF. In DNA form, the CDR3 reads TGTGCCAGCAGCGCGGACAGGGCCGGCTATGGCTACACCTTC.

This clonotype showed up many times. The CDR3 reads CASSRTGGDTEAFF. Here the CDR3 DNA reads TGTGCCAGCAGTAGGACAGGGGGAGACACTGAAGCTTTCTTT. The V and J genes are TRBV6-6 and TRBJ1-1, with 10 bases that match TRBD1. CDR1 is MNHNY, CDR2 SVGAGI, per germline (reference sequence). The J segment lost 3 bases and the V segment lost 5 bases, leaving 3 bases of the junction unmatched. The CDR3 contains 14 residues.

Concerning this clonotype: A much larger clonotype is one base distant, so this may be a read error. V gene TRBV7-9 combines with J gene TRBJ2-2; 8 nucleotides agree with TRBD1. This CDR3 region has 15 residues. V lost 2 bases and J lost 3; bases outside the gene matches: 2. Germline loops: CDR1 SEHNR, CDR2 FQNEAQ (reference sequence). The CDR3 reads CASSLQGAYTGELFF. The CDR3 DNA sequence: TGTGCCAGCAGCTTACAGGGGGCATACACCGGGGAGCTGTTTTTT. The full variable domain, in which reference TRBV7-9 and TRBJ2-2 provide the parts outside the CDR3, is DTGVSQNPRHKITKRGQNVTFRCDPISEHNRLYWYRQTLGQGPEFLTYFQNEAQLEKSRLLSDRFSAERPKGSFSTLEIQRTEQGDSAMYLCASSLQGAYTGELFFGEGSRLTVL.

This clonotype was recorded many times. The rearrangement joins TRBV20-1 to TRBJ2-7; D call uncertain. V lost 4 bases and J 3 bases, leaving 13 bases between the germline ends. The germline gives CDR1 DFQATT, CDR2 SNEGSKA (reference sequence). This CDR3 region has 13 residues. The chain's CDR3 is CSAMTLTYYEQYF. The CDR3 DNA is TGCAGTGCTATGACTCTAACCTACTACGAGCAGTACTTC.

This clonotype has more than one count but fewer than ten. Germline is not matched at one junction end, which may reflect a read error. This sequence joins TRBV10-3 and TRBJ2-7; 11 bases agree with TRBD1. In germline, CDR1 is ENHRY, CDR2 SYGVKD. This CDR3 contains 15 residues. CDR3 region: CASSEFGQGASEQYF. In DNA form, the CDR3 reads TGTGCCAGCAGTGAATTTGGACAGGGGGCGAGCGAGCAGTACTTC.

This chain connects TRBV2 to TRBJ2-7; 11 nucleotides match TRBD1. TRBJ2-1 explains the end of the DNA better; the J call may be wrong. This CDR3 comprises 16 residues. CDR1 is SNHLY and CDR2 is FYNNEI in the germline V gene. CDR3 DNA: TGTGCCAGCAGGGCACTCCGGGACAGGGGGTACAATGAGCAGTTCTTC. It is translated as CASRALRDRGYNEQFF.

This clonotype was seen ten or more times. The chain recombines TRBV7-2 with TRBJ1-1, with 9 nucleotides matching TRBD1. Germline CDR1 reads SGHTA; CDR2 reads FQGNSA. There are 14 residues in the CDR3. V lost 5 bases and J lost 2; bases outside the gene matches: 3. CDR3 DNA: TGTGCCAGCAGCAGGACAGGGGATAACACTGAAGCTTTCTTT. Residues: CASSRTGDNTEAFF.

This clonotype appeared many times. V gene TRBV12-3 or TRBV12-4 combines with J gene TRBJ2-7, with D perhaps being TRBD1 or TRBD2 (5 bases each). The CDR3 has 11 amino acids. The V end was cut by 6 bases, the J end by 8 bases, with 11 bases between. The chain's CDR3 is CASRGTLKQYF. Here the CDR3 DNA reads TGTGCCAGCAGGGGGACCTTAAAGCAGTACTTC.

This clonotype turned up a few times. This chain uses TRBV19 with TRBJ1-4; 10 bases fit TRBD1. Germline V gives CDR1 LNHDA, CDR2 SQIVND (reference sequence). V shed 9 bases and J 10 bases; nucleotides not matched to a gene: 8. This CDR3 has 13 residues. CDR3 nucleotides: TGTGCCAGCACTCCTGACAGGGGGCTAAAACTGTTTTTT. Its translation: CASTPDRGLKLFF.

This clonotype was counted many times. The chain recombines TRBV5-4 with TRBJ1-2; D is perhaps TRBD1 (6 bases). The CDR3 is 14 residues long. V lost 4 bases, J lost 2 bases, and 12 bases lay in between. From germline, CDR1 is SGHNT and CDR2 YYREEE (reference sequence). CDR3 residues: CASSRRDRNYGYTF. The CDR3 bases are TGTGCCAGCAGCCGAAGAGACAGGAACTATGGCTACACCTTC. The full variable domain, in which reference TRBV5-4 and TRBJ1-2 provide the parts outside the CDR3, is ETGVTQSPTHLIKTRGQQVTLRCSSQSGHNTVSWYQQALGQGPQFIFQYYREEENGRGNFPPRFSGLQFPNYSSELNVNALELDDSALYLCASSRRDRNYGYTFGSGTRLTVV.

The gene calls are TRBV20-1 and TRBJ1-2, with D tentatively TRBD1 (6 bases). V was cut by 4 bases and J by 2 bases, with 17 bases left in between. CDR3 length equals 15 residues. Per the germline V gene, CDR1 is DFQATT and CDR2 is SNEGSKA (reference sequence). CDR3 sequence: CSANGEGGNNYGYTF. CDR3 DNA: TGCAGTGCTAACGGGGAAGGGGGAAACAACTATGGCTACACCTTC.

The table lists this clonotype with a few counts. V gene TRBV7-8 combines with J gene TRBJ2-3; 8 nucleotides line up with TRBD2. Germline V gene data show CDR1 as SGHVS and CDR2 as FQNEAQ. This CDR3 has 21 amino acids. V lost 3 bases and J lost 2; bases outside the gene matches: 22. The CDR3 is CASSFYVRAGAGLLDTDTQYF. The CDR3 bases are TGTGCCAGCAGCTTCTACGTTCGAGCGGGGGCCGGACTTCTCGACACAGATACGCAGTATTTT. Based on the CDR3 plus reference TRBV7-8 and TRBJ2-3, the full variable domain is GAGVSQSPRYKVAKRGQDVALRCDPISGHVSLFWYQQALGQGPEFLTYFQNEAQLDKSGLPSDRFFAERPEGSVSTLKIQRTQQEDSAVYLCASSFYVRAGAGLLDTDTQYFGPGTRLTVL.

Notes on this clonotype: A much larger clonotype is one base distant, so this may be a read error. The V gene is TRBV25-1, the J gene TRBJ2-7; 11 positions agree with TRBD1. CDR1 and CDR2 from the germline V gene are MGHDK and SYGVNS. The CDR3 is 16 residues long. Germline trimming cut 1 base from V and 5 bases from J; bases unmatched to any gene: 7. The CDR3 sequence is CASSEFLGQGAHEQYF. The CDR3 DNA is TGTGCCAGCAGTGAATTCCTCGGACAGGGGGCGCACGAGCAGTACTTC.

The sample holds many counts of this clonotype. V and J are TRBV20-1 and TRBJ2-7; D ambiguous. With 3 bases removed from V and 0 bases from J, the gap between germline ends came to 15 bases. Germline loops: CDR1 DFQATT, CDR2 SNEGSKA (reference sequence). This CDR3 region has 15 residues. This CDR3 reads CSASHNEAPSYEQYF. CDR3 coding DNA: TGCAGTGCTAGCCACAACGAAGCACCCTCCTACGAGCAGTACTTC.

Of note for this clonotype: This may be a read error, as it is one base from a much larger clone. The chain is built from TRBV12-3 or TRBV12-4 and TRBJ2-7; 11 nucleotides match TRBD1. V was pared by 6 bases and J by 4 bases, with 11 bases of the junction left unmatched. This CDR3 comprises 16 residues. CDR3: CASSLGQGVGLYEQYF. The CDR3 DNA follows: TGTGCCAGCAGCCTGGGACAGGGGGTCGGATTGTACGAGCAGTACTTC.

With regard to this clonotype: It is unclear where the CDR3 begins or ends on the DNA, so no DNA is shown, and the CDR3 is as TCRdb lists it. The rearrangement links TRBV19 to TRBJ2-2. From germline, CDR1 is LNHDA and CDR2 SQIVND (reference sequence). The CDR3 has 19 amino acids, counting both end residues. CDR3 sequence reads: CASSQAGEQFFANTGELFF.

This clonotype was seen repeatedly, ten times or more. The chain links TRBV20-1 to TRBJ2-7, with 12 bases matching TRBD2. With 3 bases clipped from V and 3 bases from J, the junction kept 6 bases outside the gene matches. The CDR3 is 15 residues long. Germline V lookup: CDR1 DFQATT, CDR2 SNEGSKA (reference sequence). The CDR3 region is CSASTGTSGYYEQYF. The CDR3 coding sequence is TGCAGTGCTAGTACCGGGACTAGCGGGTACTACGAGCAGTACTTC.

This CDR3 is CAISEGQRDTEAFF. CDR3 bases: TGTGCCATCAGTGAAGGACAGAGGGACACTGAAGCTTTCTTT. J is TRBJ1-1 and V is TRBV10-3, with TRBD1 as a possible D gene (6 bases). From germline, CDR1 is ENHRY and CDR2 SYGVKD. The CDR3 totals 14 residues. Trimming removed 3 bases from V and 3 bases from J, with 11 bases in between.

The genes are TRBV19 and TRBJ2-5, with D maybe TRBD1 (6 bases). The V and J ends lost 5 bases and 1 base respectively, with 11 bases between them. The CDR3 consists of 14 residues. The germline CDR1 and CDR2 sequences are LNHDA and SQIVND (reference sequence). CDR3 amino acids: CASSAGVVQETQYF. The DNA for the CDR3 is TGTGCCAGTAGTGCAGGGGTTGTCCAAGAGACCCAGTACTTC.

At least ten counts were recorded for this clonotype. The V call is TRBV29-1, the J call TRBJ2-7; 10 bases map to TRBD2. Germline trimming cut 7 bases from V and 0 bases from J; bases unmatched to any gene: 3. The CDR3 consists of 13 residues. CDR1 and CDR2 (germline): SQVTM, ANQGSEA. The CDR3 DNA reads as TGCAGCGCGACTAGCGGGTTCTCCTACGAGCAGTACTTC. Protein: CSATSGFSYEQYF.

This clonotype was picked up many times. The chain links TRBV10-3 to TRBJ2-6, with 11 bases that match TRBD1. This CDR3 has 16 residues. Trimming cost V 7 bases and J 2 bases; bases outside gene matches: 4. The germline V gene has CDR1 ENHRY and CDR2 SYGVKD. CDR3 loop: CAITGDRGAGANVLTF. The CDR3 nucleotides are TGTGCCATCACCGGGGACAGGGGGGCTGGGGCCAACGTCCTGACTTTC.

The table lists this clonotype with a few counts. The rearrangement uses TRBV20-1 and TRBJ2-3; a weak D match, TRBD2 (6 bases). Trimming took off 1 base at V and 4 bases at J, with 15 bases between the two ends. CDR3 length: 15 residues. Looked up from germline, CDR1 is DFQATT and CDR2 is SNEGSKA (reference sequence). The CDR3 sequence: CSARARRGRADTQYF. The CDR3 region has the DNA TGCAGTGCTAGAGCCCGGAGGGGCCGGGCAGATACGCAGTATTTT.

The chain employs TRBV24-1 and TRBJ2-5; D remains ambiguous. Germline-derived CDR1 and CDR2 are KGHDR and SFDVKD. The CDR3 extends over 14 amino acids. V was cut by 5 bases and J by 2 bases, with 11 bases left in between. The CDR3 coding sequence is TGTGCCACCAGTGCAAGGATTAGACAAGAGACCCAGTACTTC. This sequence encodes CATSARIRQETQYF.

This clonotype was found a few times. V and J are TRBV11-2 and TRBJ2-5; D is perhaps TRBD1 (5 bases). The CDR3 is 16 residues long. Germline CDR1 reads SGHAT; CDR2 reads FQNNGV. Trimming took 1 base from V and 2 from J, leaving 14 bases between them. The chain's CDR3 is CASSLARTPWQETQYF. In nucleotides, the CDR3 is TGTGCCAGCAGCTTAGCTAGGACACCCTGGCAAGAGACCCAGTACTTC.

V usage is TRBV6-5 and J usage is TRBJ2-5; tentatively, D is TRBD1 or TRBD2 (6 bases each). The CDR3 is made up of 12 amino acids. Per germline, CDR1 MNHEY and CDR2 SVGAGI. Trimming pared 5 bases from V and 5 bases from J, leaving 9 bases between. The chain's CDR3 is CASSRGLETQYF. CDR3 nucleotide sequence: TGTGCCAGCAGTCGGGGGCTTGAGACCCAGTACTTC.

V and J are TRBV7-9 and TRBJ2-7; TRBD1 might be the D (6 bases). Per the germline V gene, CDR1 is SEHNR and CDR2 is FQNEAQ (reference sequence). This CDR3 comprises 15 residues. Trimming shortened V by 8 bases and J by 0 bases, and 17 bases separated the two germline ends. CDR3 residues: CASSPITGPSYEQYF. CDR3 in DNA: TGTGCCAGCTCACCAATTACAGGGCCCTCCTACGAGCAGTACTTC.

This clonotype was seen at least ten times. At one of its ends the junction is not consistent with the germline gene, which may arise from a read error. The rearrangement uses TRBV12-3 or TRBV12-4 and TRBJ1-5, with 9 bases identical to TRBD1. This CDR3 is 13 amino acids long. CDR3 bases: TGTGCCAGCACGACAGGGGGGAATCTGCCCCAGCATTTT. It specifies CASTTGGNLPQHF.